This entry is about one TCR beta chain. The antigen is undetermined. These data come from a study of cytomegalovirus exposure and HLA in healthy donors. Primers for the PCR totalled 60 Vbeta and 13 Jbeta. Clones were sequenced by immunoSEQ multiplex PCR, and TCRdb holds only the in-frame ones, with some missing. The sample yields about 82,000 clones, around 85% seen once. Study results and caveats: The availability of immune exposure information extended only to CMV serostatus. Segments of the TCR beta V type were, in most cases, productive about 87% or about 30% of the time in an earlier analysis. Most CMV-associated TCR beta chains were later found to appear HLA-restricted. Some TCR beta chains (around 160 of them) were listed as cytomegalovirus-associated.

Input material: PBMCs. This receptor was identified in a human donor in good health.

The CDR3 reads CASETSGGYNEQFF. The CDR3 coding sequence is TGTGCCAGCGAAACTAGCGGGGGCTACAATGAGCAGTTCTTC. The chain has TRBV6-1 and TRBJ2-1, with 11 bases identical to TRBD2. V dropped 8 bases and J dropped 3; count of bases not matched to a gene: 3. Germline CDR1 reads MNHNS; CDR2 reads SASEGT. The CDR3 has 14 residues.